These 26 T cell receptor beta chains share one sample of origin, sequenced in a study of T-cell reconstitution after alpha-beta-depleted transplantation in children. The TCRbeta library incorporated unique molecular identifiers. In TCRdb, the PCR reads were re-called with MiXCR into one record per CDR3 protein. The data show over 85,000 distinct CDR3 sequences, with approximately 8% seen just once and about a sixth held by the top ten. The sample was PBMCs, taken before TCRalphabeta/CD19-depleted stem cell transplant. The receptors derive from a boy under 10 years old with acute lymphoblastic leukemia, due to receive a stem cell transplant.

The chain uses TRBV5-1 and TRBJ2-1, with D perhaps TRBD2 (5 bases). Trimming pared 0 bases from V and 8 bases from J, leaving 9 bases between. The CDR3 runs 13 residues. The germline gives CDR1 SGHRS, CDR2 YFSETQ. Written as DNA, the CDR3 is TGCGCCAGCAGCTTGGGGGGAGCGGATGAGCAGTTCTTC. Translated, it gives CASSLGGADEQFF. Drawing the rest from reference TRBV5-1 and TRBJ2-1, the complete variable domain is KAGVTQTPRYLIKTRGQQVTLSCSPISGHRSVSWYQQTPGQGLQFLFEYFSETQRNKGNFPGRFSGRQFSNSRSEMNVSTLELGDSALYLCASSLGGADEQFFGPGTRLTVL.

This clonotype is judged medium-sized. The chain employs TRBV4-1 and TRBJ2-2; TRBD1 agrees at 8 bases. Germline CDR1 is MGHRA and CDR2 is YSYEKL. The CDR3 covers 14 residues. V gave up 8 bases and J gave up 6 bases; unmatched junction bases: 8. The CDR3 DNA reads TGCGCCAGCTCGATGGACAGGGCCCCCGGGGAGCTGTTTTTT. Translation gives CASSMDRAPGELFF.

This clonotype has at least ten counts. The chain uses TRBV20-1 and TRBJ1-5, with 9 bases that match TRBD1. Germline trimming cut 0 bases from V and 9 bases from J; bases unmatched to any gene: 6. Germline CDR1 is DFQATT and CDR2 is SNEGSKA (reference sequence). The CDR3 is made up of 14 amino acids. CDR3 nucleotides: TGCAGTGCTAGAGATGGACAGGGGCGAGGGCCCCAGCATTTT. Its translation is CSARDGQGRGPQHF.

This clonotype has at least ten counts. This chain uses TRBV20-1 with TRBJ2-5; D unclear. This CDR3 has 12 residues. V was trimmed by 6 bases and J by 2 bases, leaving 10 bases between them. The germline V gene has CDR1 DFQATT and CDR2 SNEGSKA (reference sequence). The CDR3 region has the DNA TGCAGTGCCCCTAGAGGTCAAGAGACCCAGTACTTC. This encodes CSAPRGQETQYF.

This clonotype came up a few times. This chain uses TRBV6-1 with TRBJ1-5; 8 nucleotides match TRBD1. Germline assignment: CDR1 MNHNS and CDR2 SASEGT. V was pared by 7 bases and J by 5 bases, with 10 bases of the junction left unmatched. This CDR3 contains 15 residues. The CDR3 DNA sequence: TGTGCCAGCAATCTGGGCAGGGGGCTAGATCAGCCCCAGCATTTT. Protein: CASNLGRGLDQPQHF.

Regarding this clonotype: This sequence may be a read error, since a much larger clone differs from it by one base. CDR3 sequence: CASSLHSNQPQHF. In nucleotides, the CDR3 is TGTGCCAGCAGCTTGCATAGCAATCAGCCCCAGCATTTT. This chain joins TRBV5-6 and TRBJ1-5, with D uncertain. The V end lost 1 base, the J end lost 0 bases, and 2 bases lay between the germline ends. Germline values: CDR1 SGHDT, CDR2 YYEEEE. This CDR3 contains 13 residues.

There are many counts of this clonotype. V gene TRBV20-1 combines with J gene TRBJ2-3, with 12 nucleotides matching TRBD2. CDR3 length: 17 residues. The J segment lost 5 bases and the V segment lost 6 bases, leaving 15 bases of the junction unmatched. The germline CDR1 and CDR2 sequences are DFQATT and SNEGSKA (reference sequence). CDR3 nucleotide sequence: TGCAGTGCCCCCCCCCTTCTAGCGGGGGGGCCGATAGATACGCAGTATTTT. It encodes CSAPPLLAGGPIDTQYF.

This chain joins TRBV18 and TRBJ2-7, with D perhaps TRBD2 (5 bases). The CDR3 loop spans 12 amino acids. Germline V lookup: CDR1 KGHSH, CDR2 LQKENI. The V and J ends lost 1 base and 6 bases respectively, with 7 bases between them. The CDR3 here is CASSPQGLEQYF. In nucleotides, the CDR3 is TGTGCCAGCTCACCACAAGGACTCGAGCAGTACTTC. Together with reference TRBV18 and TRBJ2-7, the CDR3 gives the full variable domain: NAGVMQNPRHLVRRRGQEARLRCSPMKGHSHVYWYRQLPEEGLKFMVYLQKENIIDESGMPKERFSAEFPKEGPSILRIQQVVRGDSAAYFCASSPQGLEQYFGPGTRLTVT.

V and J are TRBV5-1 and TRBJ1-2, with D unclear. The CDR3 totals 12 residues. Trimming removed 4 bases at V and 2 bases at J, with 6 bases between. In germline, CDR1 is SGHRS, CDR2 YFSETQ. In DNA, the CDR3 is TGCGCCAGCAGCCCGGAGAACTATGGCTACACCTTC. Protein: CASSPENYGYTF.

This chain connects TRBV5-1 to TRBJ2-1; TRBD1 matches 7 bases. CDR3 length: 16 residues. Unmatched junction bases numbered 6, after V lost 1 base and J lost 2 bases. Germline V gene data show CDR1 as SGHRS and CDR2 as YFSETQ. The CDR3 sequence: CASSLSTGAPYNEQFF. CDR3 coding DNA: TGCGCCAGCAGCTTGTCTACAGGGGCCCCCTACAATGAGCAGTTCTTC.

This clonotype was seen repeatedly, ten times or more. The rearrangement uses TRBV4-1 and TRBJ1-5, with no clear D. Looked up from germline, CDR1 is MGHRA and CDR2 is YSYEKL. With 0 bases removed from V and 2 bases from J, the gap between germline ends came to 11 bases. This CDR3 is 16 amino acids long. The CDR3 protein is CASSQERGRGNQPQHF. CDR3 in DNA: TGCGCCAGCAGCCAAGAGCGGGGTCGGGGCAATCAGCCCCAGCATTTT.

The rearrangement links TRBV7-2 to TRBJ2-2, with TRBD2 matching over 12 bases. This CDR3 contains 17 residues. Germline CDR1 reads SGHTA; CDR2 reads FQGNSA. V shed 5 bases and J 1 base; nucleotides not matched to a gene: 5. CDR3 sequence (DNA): TGTGCCAGCAGCGCGACTAGCGGGGGTCTGAACACCGGGGAGCTGTTTTTT. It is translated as CASSATSGGLNTGELFF.

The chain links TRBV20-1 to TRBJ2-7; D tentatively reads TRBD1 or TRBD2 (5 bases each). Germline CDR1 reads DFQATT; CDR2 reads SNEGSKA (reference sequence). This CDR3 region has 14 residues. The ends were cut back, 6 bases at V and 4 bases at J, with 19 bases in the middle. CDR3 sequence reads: CSARGDLRGYEQYF. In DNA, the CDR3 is TGCAGTGCCCGAGGTGACTTGAGGGGATACGAGCAGTACTTC.

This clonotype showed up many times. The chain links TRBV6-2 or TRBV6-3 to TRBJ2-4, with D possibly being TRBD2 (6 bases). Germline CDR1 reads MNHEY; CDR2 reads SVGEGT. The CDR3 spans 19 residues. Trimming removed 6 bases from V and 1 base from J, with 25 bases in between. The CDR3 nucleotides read TGTGCCAGCAGAACACCGGTCGGGAGCTCGATTGGGGCCAAAAACATTCAGTACTTC. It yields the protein CASRTPVGSSIGAKNIQYF.

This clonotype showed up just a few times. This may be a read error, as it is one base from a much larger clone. The CDR3 nucleotides are TGTGCCGGCAGGGGGTTCGACACCGGGGAGCTGTTTTTT. Its protein is CAGRGFDTGELFF. The V and J genes are TRBV27 and TRBJ2-2, with 7 nucleotides matching TRBD1. The length of the CDR3 is 13 residues. CDR1 is MNHEY, CDR2 SMNVEV, per germline (reference sequence).

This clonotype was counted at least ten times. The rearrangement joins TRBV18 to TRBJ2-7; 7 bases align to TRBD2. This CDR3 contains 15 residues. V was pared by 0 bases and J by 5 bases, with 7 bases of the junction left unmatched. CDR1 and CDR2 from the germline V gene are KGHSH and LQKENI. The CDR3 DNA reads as TGTGCCAGCTCACCACCCGGCCTAGCGGCCAACGAGCAGTACTTC. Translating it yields CASSPPGLAANEQYF.

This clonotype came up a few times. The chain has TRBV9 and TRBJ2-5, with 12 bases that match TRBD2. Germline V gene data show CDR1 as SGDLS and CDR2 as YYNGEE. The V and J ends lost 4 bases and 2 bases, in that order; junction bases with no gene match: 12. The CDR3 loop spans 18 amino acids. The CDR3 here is CASSLGTSGPWNQETQYF. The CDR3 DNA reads TGTGCCAGCAGCCTTGGGACTAGCGGGCCCTGGAATCAAGAGACCCAGTACTTC.

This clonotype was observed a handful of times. In DNA form, the CDR3 reads TGTGCCAGCAGCCCCTACCCCTCTAGCACAGATACGCAGTATTTT. Its protein is CASSPYPSSTDTQYF. The gene calls are TRBV7-6 and TRBJ2-3; D is uncertain. There are 15 residues in the CDR3. Looked up from germline, CDR1 is SGHVS and CDR2 is FNYEAQ. With 5 bases removed from V and 0 bases from J, the gap between germline ends came to 12 bases.

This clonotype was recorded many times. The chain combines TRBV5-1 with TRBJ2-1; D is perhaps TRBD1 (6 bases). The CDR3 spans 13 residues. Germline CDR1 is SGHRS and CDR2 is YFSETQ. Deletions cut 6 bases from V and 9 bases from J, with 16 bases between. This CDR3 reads CASKERQVPEQFF. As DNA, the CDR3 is TGCGCCAGCAAAGAGAGACAGGTACCTGAGCAGTTCTTC.

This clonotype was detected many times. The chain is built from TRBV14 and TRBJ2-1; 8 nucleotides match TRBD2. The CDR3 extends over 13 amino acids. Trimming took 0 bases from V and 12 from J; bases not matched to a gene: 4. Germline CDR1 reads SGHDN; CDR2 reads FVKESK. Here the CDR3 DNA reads TGTGCCAGCAGCCAAGACCCTAGCGGGCGGCAGTTCTTC. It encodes CASSQDPSGRQFF.

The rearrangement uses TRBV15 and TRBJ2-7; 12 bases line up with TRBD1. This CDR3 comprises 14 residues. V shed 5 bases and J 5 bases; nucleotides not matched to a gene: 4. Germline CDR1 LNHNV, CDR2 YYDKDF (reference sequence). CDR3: CATSGTGGWDEQYF. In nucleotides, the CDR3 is TGTGCCACCAGCGGGACAGGGGGCTGGGACGAGCAGTACTTC.

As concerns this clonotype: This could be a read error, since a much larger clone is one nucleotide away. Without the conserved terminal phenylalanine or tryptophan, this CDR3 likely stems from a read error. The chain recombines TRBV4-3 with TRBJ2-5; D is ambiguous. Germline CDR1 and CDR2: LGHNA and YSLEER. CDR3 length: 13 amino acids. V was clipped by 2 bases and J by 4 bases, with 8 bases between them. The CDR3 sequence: CASSQSPRETQYC. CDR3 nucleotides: TGCGCCAGCAGCCAATCGCCTCGAGAGACCCAGTACTGC.

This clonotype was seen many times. CDR3 protein: CASSLDSTYEQYF. CDR3 coding DNA: TGTGCCAGCAGTCTGGACAGTACCTACGAGCAGTACTTC. The V and J genes are TRBV27 and TRBJ2-7, with D possibly TRBD1 on 6 matching bases. The CDR3 covers 13 residues. Germline assignment: CDR1 MNHEY and CDR2 SMNVEV (reference sequence). The germline V and J ends were trimmed by 5 bases and 2 bases, with 10 bases remaining between them.

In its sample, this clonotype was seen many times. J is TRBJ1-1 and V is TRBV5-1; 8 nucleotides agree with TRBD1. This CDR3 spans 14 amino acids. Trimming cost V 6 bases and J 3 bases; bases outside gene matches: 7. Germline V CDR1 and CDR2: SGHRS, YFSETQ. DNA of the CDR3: TGCGCCAGCAATCTATACAGGGGGGACACTGAAGCTTTCTTT. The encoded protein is CASNLYRGDTEAFF.

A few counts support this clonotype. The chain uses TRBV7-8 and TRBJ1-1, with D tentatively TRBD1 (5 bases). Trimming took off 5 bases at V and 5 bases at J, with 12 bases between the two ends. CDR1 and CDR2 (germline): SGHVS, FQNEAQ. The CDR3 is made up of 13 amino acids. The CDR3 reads CASSVDPGTEAFF. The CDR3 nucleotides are TGTGCCAGCAGCGTAGATCCAGGGACTGAAGCTTTCTTT. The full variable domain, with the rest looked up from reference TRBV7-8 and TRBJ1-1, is GAGVSQSPRYKVAKRGQDVALRCDPISGHVSLFWYQQALGQGPEFLTYFQNEAQLDKSGLPSDRFFAERPEGSVSTLKIQRTQQEDSAVYLCASSVDPGTEAFFGQGTRLTVV.

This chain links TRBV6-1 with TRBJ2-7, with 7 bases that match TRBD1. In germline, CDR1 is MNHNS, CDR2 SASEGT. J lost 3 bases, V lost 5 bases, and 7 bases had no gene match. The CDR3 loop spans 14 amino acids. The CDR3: CASSIRDSIYEQYF. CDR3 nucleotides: TGTGCCAGCAGTATCCGGGACAGTATCTACGAGCAGTACTTC.